This TCR beta chain was sequenced in a study of Ad26.COV2.S vaccination and SARS-CoV-2 variants. Study-level background: Ad26.COV2.S was injected intramuscularly once or twice, 56 days apart.

Treatment defined: over 15 received Ad26.COV2.S at low or high dose, single or two shots; 5 received placebo; per-sample allocation not given. The investigators took samples on day 63 after the first vaccine or placebo injection. The shot given was an Ad26 vector that makes Wuhan-strain SARS-CoV-2 spike. V was pared by 2 bases and J by 6 bases, with 14 bases between. Germline V CDR1 and CDR2: SGHAT, FQNNGV. The CDR3 covers 15 residues. Some clones are missing from TCRdb's copy, which holds only in-frame ones; the method was immunoSEQ multiplex PCR. The sample holds a few hundred thousand clones; around nine tenths are singletons and the top ten take 3.4%. Regarding the study as a whole: It was found that vaccine and placebo recipients had similar non-spike TCR breadth. An underestimation of total T cell responses may have resulted from the TCR breadth and depth analyses.

Worth noting for this clone: Its antigen is currently unknown.

V usage is TRBV11-2 and J usage is TRBJ2-1, with D tentatively TRBD2 (7 bases). Sequenced here: peripheral blood, sampled in a trial of Ad26.COV2.S vaccine versus placebo. The clonotype comes from a person between 18 and 65 years old who received the Ad26.COV2.S COVID-19 vaccine or a placebo. The CDR3 nucleotides read TGTGCCAGCAGCTTATATGGGGGGGCGGTCAATGAGCAGTTCTTC. Protein: CASSLYGGAVNEQFF.